This T cell receptor (beta chain) was profiled in a study of cytomegalovirus exposure and HLA in healthy donors. The germline V gene encodes CDR1 MNHNS and CDR2 SASEGT. This CDR3 is 12 amino acids long. Losses at the gene ends were 6 bases for V and 7 bases for J; bases not matched to a gene: 3. Points from the study as a whole: Published work reported that the classifier diagnosed cytomegalovirus status with high specificity and sensitivity.

As concerns this clone: Its antigen remains unidentified.

Use of 60 Vbeta and 13 Jbeta primers characterized the PCR. Profiling relied on immunoSEQ multiplex PCR, and the TCRdb table lists in-frame clones only, not all of them. The data hold approximately 130,000 clones, with 60% to 80% observed a single time. The sequencing sample was made of PBMCs. The receptor was isolated from a middle-aged man in good health and CMV-seropositive. V is TRBV6-1 and J is TRBJ2-1; 7 bases map to TRBD1. DNA of the CDR3: TGTGCCAGCAGGGAGACAGGGAATGAGCAGTTCTTC. Translating gives CASRETGNEQFF.